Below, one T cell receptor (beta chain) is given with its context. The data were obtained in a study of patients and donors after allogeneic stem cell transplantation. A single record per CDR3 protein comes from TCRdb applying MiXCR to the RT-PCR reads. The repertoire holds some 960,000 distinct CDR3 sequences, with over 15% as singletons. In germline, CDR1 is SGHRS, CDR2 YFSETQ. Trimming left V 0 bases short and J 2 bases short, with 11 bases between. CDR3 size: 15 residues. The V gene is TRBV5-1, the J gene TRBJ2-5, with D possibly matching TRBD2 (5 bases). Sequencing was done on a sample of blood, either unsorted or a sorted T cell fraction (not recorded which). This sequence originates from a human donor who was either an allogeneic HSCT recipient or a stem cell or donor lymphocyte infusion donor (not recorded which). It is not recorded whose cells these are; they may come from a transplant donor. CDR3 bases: TGCGCCAGCAGCTTGGCGACTAAGACACAAGAGACCCAGTACTTC. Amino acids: CASSLATKTQETQYF.